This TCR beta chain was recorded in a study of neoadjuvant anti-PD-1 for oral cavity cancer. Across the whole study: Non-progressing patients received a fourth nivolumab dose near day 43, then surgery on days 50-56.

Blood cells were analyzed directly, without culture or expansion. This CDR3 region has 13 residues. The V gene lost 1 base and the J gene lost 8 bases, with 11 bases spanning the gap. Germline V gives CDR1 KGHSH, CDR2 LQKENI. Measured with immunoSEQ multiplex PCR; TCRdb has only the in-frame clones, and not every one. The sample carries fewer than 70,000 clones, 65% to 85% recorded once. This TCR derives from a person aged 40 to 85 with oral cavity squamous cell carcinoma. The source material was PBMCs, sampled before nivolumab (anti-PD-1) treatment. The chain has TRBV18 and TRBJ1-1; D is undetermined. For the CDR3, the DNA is TGTGCCAGCTCACCACGAGAGGGAGGGGAAGCTTTCTTT. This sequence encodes CASSPREGGEAFF. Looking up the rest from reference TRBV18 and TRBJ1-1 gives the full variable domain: NAGVMQNPRHLVRRRGQEARLRCSPMKGHSHVYWYRQLPEEGLKFMVYLQKENIIDESGMPKERFSAEFPKEGPSILRIQQVVRGDSAAYFCASSPREGGEAFFGQGTRLTVV.